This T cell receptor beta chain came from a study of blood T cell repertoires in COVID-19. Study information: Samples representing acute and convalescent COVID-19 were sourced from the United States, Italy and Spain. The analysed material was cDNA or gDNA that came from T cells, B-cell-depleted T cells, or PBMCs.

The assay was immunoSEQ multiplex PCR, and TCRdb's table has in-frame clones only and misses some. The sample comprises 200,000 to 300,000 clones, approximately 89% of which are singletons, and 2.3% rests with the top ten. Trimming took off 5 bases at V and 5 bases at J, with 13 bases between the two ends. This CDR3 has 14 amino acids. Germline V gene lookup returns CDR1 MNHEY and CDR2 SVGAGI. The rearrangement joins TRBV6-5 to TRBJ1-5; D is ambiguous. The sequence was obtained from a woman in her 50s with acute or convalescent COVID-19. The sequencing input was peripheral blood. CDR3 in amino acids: CASSLEGIYQPQHF. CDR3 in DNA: TGTGCCAGCAGTCTGGAGGGAATTTATCAGCCCCAGCATTTT.